This T cell receptor beta chain was profiled in a study of shared clonotypes between healthy human individuals (dated by TCRdb to the early 2020s). About the full investigation: The cohort comprised a couple of women and a few men aged 18 to 49 years. To estimate repertoire size and how much clonotype sharing occurs between individuals, the study deeply sequenced the blood TCR repertoires of several healthy adults. To increase sequencing depth and limit assay-specific biases, different laboratories used diverse techniques to prepare libraries and sequence TCR repertoires. For each donor, three plates each were used for CD4 naive and CD4 memory, two plates were used for CD8 naive, and one plate was used for CD8 memory. Between about 0.9 and 8.9 billion PBMCs per donor were obtained by leukapheresis. Study-level results and caveats: Estimated clonotype richness was generally larger for naive than for memory subsets. Only blood was sampled, and tissue TCR repertoires likely differ from those in blood. When a handful of donors were compared, the shared fraction of clonotypes was about 5.4% for naive CD4, roughly 3.3% for naive CD8, 2.3% for memory CD4, and 0.4% for memory CD8. Because the study included a small number of donors, the genetic and exposure-history diversity represented was limited. Incomplete sequencing was indicated by rarefaction of sorted-subset datasets, despite the large sequencing depth. Compared with non-shared clonotypes, the clonotypes found in all four sorted-subset donors had higher generation probabilities. Pairwise subsampling indicated that sequencing depth was expected to affect the degree of clonotype sharing among donors.

Concerning this clone: Its binding antigen is unknown. Per-base qualities were not stored, and no clone one base away is much larger.

Using the deep immunoSEQ assay, TCR CDR3 regions were amplified from genomic DNA by multiplex PCR. Extracted genomic DNA from each cell subset was spread evenly across all wells of several immunoSEQ 96-well plates, with each plate serving as a replicate. For sorted subsets, 150 to 200 ng genomic DNA, equal to about 30,000 T cell genomes, was loaded into each replicate PCR. The purified libraries were quantified using a Qubit 3.0 fluorometer, sized with a Bioanalyzer 2100, and then quantified again using the KAPA Library Quantification kit. Each immunoSEQ 96-well plate was sequenced on its own single-read 150-cycle Illumina NextSeq 550 flow cell. As for how the authors treated the data: The immunoSEQ output contained only junctional sequences without quality scores, so filtering could not match that applied to full-length reads. To assign V/J genes and CDR3, sequences were annotated using PyIR, a Python wrapper for IgBLAST v1.9, with IMGT germline references. Reads were filtered out if the reads had weak V/J assignments (E-value above 1e-6), no CDR3, stop codons, out-of-frame junctions, or ambiguous translated residues. A V3J clonotype was defined by an identical inferred V gene, J gene, and CDR3 amino acid sequence. To compute the percentage overlap between repertoires, the number of shared unique clonotypes was divided by the size of the smaller repertoire. Repertoire richness was assessed with RTK rarefaction, the Chao1 estimator, and Recon v2.1 estimates of unobserved clonotypes. Generation probabilities for all TCRbeta clonotypes obtained by the gDNA method from a handful of donors were computed using OLGA. This immuneACCESS table, as held by TCRdb, lists in-frame sequences with V and J called but not all clones. Of the missing ones, under half trace to an unresolved V gene in checked studies; the others have no known cause. The D gene and trimming were derived from the DNA, and the V and J assignments and clone size from that table. This sample lists roughly 2.1 million clones; approximately 94% were detected once. Approximately 1.7% of the sample goes to the ten largest clones.

The germline V gene provides CDR1 SGDLS and CDR2 YYNGEE. Trimming removed 3 bases from V and 4 bases from J; the gene matches leave 10 bases unexplained. There are 16 amino acids in the CDR3, from cysteine to phenylalanine inclusive. Only the CDR3 DNA stays, 48 bases, in frame from base 1. For the CD8 naive samples, CD45RO-negative cells were positively selected for CCR7, yielding a CD45RA+CCR7+ population from which TemRA cells were excluded. The donors were healthy, HIV-negative adults who had no recently reported acute infections or vaccinations. Every donor was a Caucasian adult living in Nashville, Tennessee, USA. After blood collection by leukapheresis, PBMCs were isolated using Ficoll-Histopaque density gradient centrifugation and then cryopreserved in the vapor phase of liquid nitrogen. Analytical flow cytometry was used to check the purity and quantity of each magnetically sorted T cell population. Genomic DNA was isolated from every sorted fraction and measured by UV absorbance on a Nanodrop 2000c.

The V gene is TRBV9 and the J gene is TRBJ2-4; 7 central bases correspond to TRBD1. The specimen sequenced was naive CD8+ T cells from PBMCs. The meaning of the sample's cell subset or site label: CD45RA+CCR7+. This TCR was recovered from a man younger than 35 in good health. Some clones in this sample may be carry-over from other donors' samples. The bases read TGTGCCAGCAGCGGAGGGACAGCTTATTCAAAAAACATTCAGTACTTC. This sequence encodes CASSGGTAYSKNIQYF. When the CDR3 is completed using the reference TRBV9 and TRBJ2-4 genes on either side, the full variable domain is DSGVTQTPKHLITATGQRVTLRCSPRSGDLSVYWYQQSLDQGLQFLIQYYNGEERAKGNILERFSAQQFPDLHSELNLSSLELGDSALYFCASSGGTAYSKNIQYFGAGTRLSVL.